The 20 T cell receptor beta chains below come from one sample, sequenced in a study of blood T cell repertoires in COVID-19. TCRdb's copy holds only in-frame clones and misses some; the assay was immunoSEQ multiplex PCR. Among fewer than 90,000 clones listed, around 96% were seen once. The sample comprised peripheral blood. These receptors were taken from a human donor with active COVID-19. The donor label of this sample is uncertain.

This chain links TRBV7-8 with TRBJ2-7, with 8 positions matching TRBD1. CDR1 SGHVS and CDR2 FQNEAQ come from the germline V gene. This CDR3 comprises 13 residues. V lost 5 bases and J lost 3; bases outside the gene matches: 3. The DNA of the CDR3 is TGTGCCAGCAGCACCGACAGGGGCTACGAGCAGTACTTC. Translating it yields CASSTDRGYEQYF.

The rearrangement uses TRBV7-6 and TRBJ2-1; the D gene is possibly TRBD2 (6 bases). The germline CDR1 and CDR2 sequences are SGHVS and FNYEAQ. The CDR3 has 12 residues. Trimming removed 5 bases from V and 9 bases from J, with 11 bases in between. In DNA form, the CDR3 reads TGTGCCAGCAGCAATAGCGGTTCTGAGCAGTTCTTC. Encoded protein: CASSNSGSEQFF. Looking up the rest from reference TRBV7-6 and TRBJ2-1 gives the full variable domain: GAGVSQSPRYKVTKRGQDVALRCDPISGHVSLYWYRQALGQGPEFLTYFNYEAQQDKSGLPNDRFSAERPEGSISTLTIQRTEQRDSAMYRCASSNSGSEQFFGPGTRLTVL.

The CDR3 DNA sequence: TGTGCCAGCTCACCGTCGGGGGGGCATGGTCAGCCCCAGCATTTT. It codes for CASSPSGGHGQPQHF. This chain joins TRBV18 and TRBJ1-5; D might be TRBD1 (6 bases). Germline V gene sequence: CDR1 KGHSH, CDR2 LQKENI. V lost 3 bases, J lost 6 bases, and 15 bases lay in between. The CDR3 totals 15 residues.

The chain carries TRBV5-4 and TRBJ2-1, with D perhaps TRBD2 (6 bases). V was shortened by 1 base and J by 7 bases, with 15 bases between the two germline ends. This CDR3 has 15 residues. Germline CDR1 and CDR2: SGHNT and YYREEE (reference sequence). CDR3 bases: TGTGCCAGCAGCTTGCTGGCGGACCGGGAGAATGAGCAGTTCTTC. Translation gives CASSLLADRENEQFF.

V gene TRBV3-1 (or the pseudogene TRBV3-2) combines with J gene TRBJ2-3; 8 bases match TRBD2. This CDR3 comprises 16 residues. The V segment lost 2 bases and the J segment 0 bases; nucleotides outside the gene matches: 4. CDR1 LGHDT and CDR2 YNNKEL come from the germline V gene (reference sequence). CDR3 loop: CASSQRGGRSTDTQYF. DNA for the CDR3: TGTGCCAGCAGCCAACGGGGGGGCCGGAGCACAGATACGCAGTATTTT.

The chain links TRBV7-2 to TRBJ1-3; 11 positions agree with TRBD1. The CDR3 totals 17 residues. V lost 5 bases and J lost 3; bases outside the gene matches: 9. The V gene's germline CDR1 is SGHTA and CDR2 FQGNSA. The CDR3 is CASSLNGQGAGGNTIYF. CDR3 DNA sequence: TGTGCCAGCAGCCTAAATGGACAGGGGGCTGGTGGAAACACCATATATTTT.

The rearrangement joins TRBV4-2 to TRBJ2-1; TRBD2 aligns across 11 bases. CDR1 and CDR2 (germline): LGHNA, YNFKEQ. V lost 2 bases, J lost 3 bases, and 6 bases stayed unmatched. This CDR3 has 17 residues. CDR3 amino acids: CASSQYGTSGVYNEQFF. In nucleotides, the CDR3 is TGTGCCAGCAGCCAATACGGGACTAGCGGAGTCTACAATGAGCAGTTCTTC.

CDR3 sequence reads: CASSAGLGMNTEAFF. Written as DNA, the CDR3 is TGTGCCAGCAGTGCAGGGCTGGGCATGAACACTGAAGCTTTCTTT. This chain connects TRBV2 to TRBJ1-1, with D perhaps TRBD1 (5 bases). The length of the CDR3 is 15 residues. Germline lookup yields CDR1 SNHLY and CDR2 FYNNEI. V was cut by 4 bases and J by 0 bases, with 12 bases left in between.

The V and J genes are TRBV7-2 and TRBJ1-5; 7 bases are a match to TRBD1. The CDR3 contains 14 residues. Germline CDR1 is SGHTA and CDR2 is FQGNSA. V dropped 5 bases and J dropped 7; count of bases not matched to a gene: 8. The CDR3 region is CASSATGRRQPQHF. CDR3 bases: TGTGCCAGCAGCGCGACAGGGAGGAGGCAGCCCCAGCATTTT.

This clone has a single count. The chain is built from TRBV27 and TRBJ2-4; 9 nucleotides agree with TRBD2. The germline V gene has CDR1 MNHEY and CDR2 SMNVEV (reference sequence). The J segment lost 1 base and the V segment lost 5 bases, leaving 6 bases of the junction unmatched. The CDR3 sequence is 16 residues long. In DNA form, the CDR3 reads TGTGCCAGCAGTCGGCGGGGGGGCCTCGCCAAAAACATTCAGTACTTC. Protein product: CASSRRGGLAKNIQYF.

V gene TRBV28 combines with J gene TRBJ2-5, with 9 bases that match TRBD2. Germline assignment: CDR1 MDHEN and CDR2 SYDVKM. This CDR3 has 13 residues. CDR3 DNA: TGTGGGGCGCGTCTAGCGGGAAAAGAGACCCAGTACTTC. As protein: CGARLAGKETQYF.

The chain has TRBV24-1 and TRBJ2-2; TRBD1 might be the D (5 bases). V was shortened by 0 bases and J by 6 bases, with 10 bases between the two germline ends. Germline lookup yields CDR1 KGHDR and CDR2 SFDVKD. The CDR3 spans 15 residues. The CDR3 protein is CATSDLRGHPGELFF. In DNA form, the CDR3 reads TGTGCCACCAGTGATTTGCGTGGACATCCCGGGGAGCTGTTTTTT.

The V gene is TRBV19, the J gene TRBJ2-1; 12 nucleotides align to TRBD2. CDR3 length: 16 amino acids. V lost 5 bases and J lost 7; bases outside the gene matches: 9. CDR1 LNHDA and CDR2 SQIVND come from the germline V gene (reference sequence). CDR3 protein: CASSFRLAGVNNEQFF. CDR3 bases: TGTGCCAGTAGTTTCCGACTAGCGGGAGTTAATAATGAGCAGTTCTTC.

This rearrangement joins TRBV3-1 (or the pseudogene TRBV3-2) to TRBJ1-1, with TRBD1 matching 10 bases. The germline CDR1 and CDR2 sequences are LGHDT and YNNKEL (reference sequence). V shed 0 bases and J 8 bases; nucleotides not matched to a gene: 6. The CDR3 covers 15 residues. The CDR3 reads CASSQDWSTGGEAFF. In DNA, the CDR3 is TGTGCCAGCAGCCAAGATTGGTCGACAGGGGGCGAAGCTTTCTTT.

This chain connects TRBV12-5 to TRBJ1-1, with D uncertain. This CDR3 region has 13 residues. Germline CDR1 and CDR2: LGHNT and FRNRAP. Trimming stripped 3 bases from V and 1 base from J, with 6 bases between. The CDR3 is CASGFERNTEAFF. CDR3 nucleotide sequence: TGTGCTAGTGGTTTTGAGCGGAACACTGAAGCTTTCTTT. The entire variable domain, with the rest obtained from reference TRBV12-5 and TRBJ1-1, is as follows: DARVTQTPRHKVTEMGQEVTMRCQPILGHNTVFWYRQTMMQGLELLAYFRNRAPLDDSGMPKDRFSAEMPDATLATLKIQPSEPRDSAVYFCASGFERNTEAFFGQGTRLTVV.

The gene calls are TRBV18 and TRBJ2-3, with TRBD2 matching over 9 bases. The CDR3 runs 16 residues. V lost 3 bases to trimming and J lost 7 bases; unmatched junction nucleotides: 11. Germline V CDR1 and CDR2: KGHSH, LQKENI. The CDR3 DNA sequence: TGTGCCAGCTCACCCGCTGGACTAGCGTGGAGCAATACGCAGTATTTT. This gives the protein CASSPAGLAWSNTQYF.

The V call is TRBV11-2, the J call TRBJ2-7; 11 bases align to TRBD2. From germline, CDR1 is SGHAT and CDR2 FQNNGV. V was clipped by 0 bases and J by 4 bases; unmatched bases: 5. This CDR3 is built from 16 residues. The CDR3: CASSLDGLAGGYEQYF. CDR3 DNA sequence: TGTGCCAGCAGCTTAGACGGACTAGCGGGTGGTTACGAGCAGTACTTC.

V gene TRBV21-1 combines with J gene TRBJ2-3; TRBD2 is the table's D call, not checked against the DNA. TRBV21-1 is classified as a pseudogene. The CDR3 loop spans 16 amino acids. CDR3 sequence (DNA): TGTGCCAGCAGCAACCTGGGAGGACTGCGGGAGGATACGCAGTATTTT. Translated: CASSNLGGLREDTQYF.

This chain links TRBV12-3 or TRBV12-4 with TRBJ2-2; no firm D call. CDR3 length equals 11 residues. The V gene lost 8 bases and the J gene lost 5 bases, with 6 bases spanning the gap. The DNA for the CDR3 is TGTGCCAGCCGGAGAACCGGGGAGCTGTTTTTT. Translation gives CASRRTGELFF.

This clone was observed a few times. The chain links TRBV10-1 to TRBJ1-6; 8 bases are a match to TRBD1. The V segment lost 11 bases and the J segment 0 bases; nucleotides outside the gene matches: 15. The CDR3 spans 18 residues. Germline lookup yields CDR1 WNHNN and CDR2 SYGVQD (reference sequence). This CDR3 is CAGGGLDRDGSYNSPLHF. The CDR3 DNA sequence: TGCGCCGGAGGGGGGTTGGACAGGGATGGCTCCTATAATTCACCCCTCCACTTT.